The 6 T cell receptor beta chains below come from one sample, sequenced in a study of CD8+ T cells in alopecia areata. Sequencing relied on a cDNA template that was reverse transcribed from extracted RNA. Only in-frame clones appear in the TCRdb table, and some are missing; sequencing was by immunoSEQ multiplex PCR. The repertoire holds roughly 150,000 clones, 80% to 90% seen once, with roughly 16% in the top ten. The sample here was CD8+ T cells sorted from blood, taken at week 0. The receptors derive from a human donor with alopecia areata.

The J gene is TRBJ1-6, the V gene TRBV2, with D perhaps matching TRBD1 (5 bases). V lost 7 bases to trimming and J lost 0 bases, with 10 bases between them. CDR1 is SNHLY, CDR2 FYNNEI, per germline. The CDR3 runs to 15 residues. Written as DNA, the CDR3 is TGTGCCAGCACATCAGGGAGCTCCTATAATTCACCCCTCCACTTT. This gives the protein CASTSGSSYNSPLHF.

V usage is TRBV4-1 and J usage is TRBJ2-3, with D possibly TRBD2 on 6 matching bases. Trimming shortened V by 2 bases and J by 5 bases, and 11 bases separated the two germline ends. The CDR3 consists of 14 residues. The germline gives CDR1 MGHRA, CDR2 YSYEKL. The CDR3 coding sequence is TGCGCCAGCAGCCAATTAATGGGAGGAGATACGCAGTATTTT. Amino acid sequence: CASSQLMGGDTQYF.

The rearrangement joins TRBV4-1 to TRBJ1-1; the match to TRBD1 covers 7 bases. J lost 5 bases, V lost 4 bases, and 10 bases had no gene match. The CDR3 is 15 residues long. Germline V gene lookup returns CDR1 MGHRA and CDR2 YSYEKL. CDR3 coding DNA: TGCGCCAGCAGCCTCATTCCCCGACAGGGAACTGAAGCTTTCTTT. Encoded protein: CASSLIPRQGTEAFF.

The V call is TRBV15, the J call TRBJ1-3; D is undetermined. The CDR3 has 12 residues. Trimming took off 5 bases at V and 0 bases at J, with 2 bases between the two ends. From germline, CDR1 is LNHNV and CDR2 YYDKDF (reference sequence). CDR3 protein: CATSDSGNTIYF. The CDR3 DNA follows: TGTGCCACCAGCGACTCTGGAAACACCATATATTTT.

This chain uses TRBV11-2 with TRBJ1-4; 10 bases map to TRBD1. Looked up from germline, CDR1 is SGHAT and CDR2 is FQNNGV. The ends lost 3 bases at V and 8 bases at J; junction bases unmatched: 6. The CDR3 sequence is 15 residues long. The CDR3 spells CASSFRQGAREKLFF. The CDR3 coding sequence is TGTGCCAGCAGCTTCCGACAGGGGGCAAGAGAAAAACTGTTTTTT.

The rearrangement links TRBV5-1 to TRBJ2-1; the D is unclear. Germline CDR1 SGHRS, CDR2 YFSETQ. This CDR3 has 13 amino acids. V shed 4 bases and J shed 4 bases, with 9 bases lying between them. CDR3 loop: CASSPDGYNEQFF. CDR3 nucleotide sequence: TGCGCCAGCAGCCCGGACGGGTACAATGAGCAGTTCTTC.